This passage covers 10 T cell receptor beta chains from one sample sequenced in a study of shared clonotypes between healthy human individuals. Sequencing used immunoSEQ multiplex PCR; TCRdb keeps in-frame clones, though not all of them. The table includes some 1.4 million clones, around 97% detected once. Input material: naive CD4+ T cells sorted from blood. Subset specified: CD45RA+ positively selected. All receptors derive from a young man in good health.

The sample holds a few counts of this clone. CDR3 in DNA: TGTGCCAGCTCAATGGACAGGGCTGGCAATCAGCCCCAGCATTTT. Translated, it gives CASSMDRAGNQPQHF. The J gene is TRBJ1-5, the V gene TRBV18; 8 positions match TRBD1. This CDR3 contains 15 residues. Per the germline V gene, CDR1 is KGHSH and CDR2 is LQKENI. The V gene end was trimmed by 5 bases and the J gene end by 2 bases; junction bases not matched to a gene: 5.

The V call is TRBV5-1, the J call TRBJ2-1; 12 nucleotides line up with TRBD2. The length of the CDR3 is 16 residues. In germline, CDR1 is SGHRS, CDR2 YFSETQ. Unmatched junction bases numbered 5, after V lost 4 bases and J lost 3 bases. In DNA form, the CDR3 reads TGCGCCAGCAGCCATGGGACTAGCGGGTACTACAATGAGCAGTTCTTC. This encodes CASSHGTSGYYNEQFF.

This chain uses TRBV7-2 with TRBJ1-2; D is perhaps TRBD1 (6 bases). The V gene's germline CDR1 is SGHTA and CDR2 FQGNSA. The length of the CDR3 is 14 residues. Trimming stripped 4 bases from V and 7 bases from J, with 16 bases between. CDR3 loop: CASSSGAVGSGYTF. Written as DNA, the CDR3 is TGTGCCAGCAGCTCAGGGGCGGTGGGAAGTGGCTACACCTTC.

The V and J genes are TRBV9 and TRBJ2-5; TRBD2 is a possible D gene (6 bases). Germline V CDR1 and CDR2: SGDLS, YYNGEE. CDR3 length: 13 residues. The ends were cut back, 4 bases at V and 5 bases at J, with 12 bases in the middle. DNA for the CDR3: TGTGCCAGCAGCCCCAGCGGGTTGGAGACCCAGTACTTC. Amino acids: CASSPSGLETQYF.

This chain uses TRBV11-3 with TRBJ1-1, with 7 positions matching TRBD1. CDR1 SGHNT and CDR2 YENEEA come from the germline V gene. V lost 10 bases, J lost 11 bases, and 13 bases stayed unmatched. The CDR3 contains 12 residues. The CDR3 here is CATPTFDRVAFF. Here the CDR3 DNA reads TGTGCCACCCCCACCTTCGACAGGGTGGCTTTCTTT. The full variable domain, with the rest looked up from reference TRBV11-3 and TRBJ1-1, is EAGVVQSPRYKIIEKKQPVAFWCNPISGHNTLYWYLQNLGQGPELLIRYENEEAVDDSQLPKDRFSAERLKGVDSTLKIQPAELGDSAVYLCATPTFDRVAFFGQGTRLTVV.

The V gene is TRBV5-1, the J gene TRBJ2-1, with D unresolved. In germline, CDR1 is SGHRS, CDR2 YFSETQ. V dropped 3 bases and J dropped 0 bases, with 10 bases sitting between them. This CDR3 has 15 amino acids. The DNA of the CDR3 is TGCGCCAGCAGCTCCCAGTCCGGCTCCTACAATGAGCAGTTCTTC. Protein: CASSSQSGSYNEQFF.

The V and J genes are TRBV5-1 and TRBJ2-2; D possibly uses TRBD1 or TRBD2 (5 bases each). This CDR3 is built from 18 residues. Germline CDR1 is SGHRS and CDR2 is YFSETQ. Trimming left V 4 bases short and J 3 bases short, with 22 bases between. The CDR3 nucleotides are TGCGCCAGCAGCCCGGGTCGTGGTAGCGCGACAGACACCGGGGAGCTGTTTTTT. It encodes CASSPGRGSATDTGELFF.

This clone was recorded once. The CDR3 bases are TGTGCCAGCAGCGGCCAGGGGGGCGAGTATGGCTACACCTTC. Protein: CASSGQGGEYGYTF. The gene calls are TRBV5-6 and TRBJ1-2; 7 bases align to TRBD1. Trimming took 4 bases from V and 5 from J; bases not matched to a gene: 8. This CDR3 has 14 amino acids. The germline V gene has CDR1 SGHDT and CDR2 YYEEEE.

The chain uses TRBV6-1 and TRBJ2-7; 13 bases are shared with TRBD2. CDR1 is MNHNS and CDR2 is SASEGT in the germline V gene. The junction had 7 bases not matched to a gene; V was cut back by 3 bases and J by 5 bases. This CDR3 spans 16 amino acids. CDR3 nucleotide sequence: TGTGCCAGCAGTGACCGACTAGCGGGAGGTCGCGACGAGCAGTACTTC. It codes for CASSDRLAGGRDEQYF.

The CDR3 here is CAISASPQGYEQYF. The CDR3 DNA follows: TGTGCCATCAGTGCCTCGCCACAGGGGTACGAGCAGTACTTC. The chain combines TRBV10-3 with TRBJ2-7, with 7 bases lining up with TRBD1. The junction had 7 bases not matched to a gene; V was cut back by 4 bases and J by 4 bases. This CDR3 has 14 residues. CDR1 ENHRY and CDR2 SYGVKD come from the germline V gene.